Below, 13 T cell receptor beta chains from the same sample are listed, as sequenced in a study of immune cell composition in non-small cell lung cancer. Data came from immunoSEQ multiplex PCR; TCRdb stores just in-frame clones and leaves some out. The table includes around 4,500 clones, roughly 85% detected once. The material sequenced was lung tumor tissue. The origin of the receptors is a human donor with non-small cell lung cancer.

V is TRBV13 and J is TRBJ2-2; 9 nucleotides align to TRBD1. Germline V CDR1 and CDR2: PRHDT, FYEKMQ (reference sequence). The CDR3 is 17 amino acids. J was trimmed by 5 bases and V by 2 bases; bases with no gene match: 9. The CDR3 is CASSLPNRGQLTGELFF. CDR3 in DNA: TGTGCCAGCAGCTTACCCAACAGGGGGCAGTTAACCGGGGAGCTGTTTTTT.

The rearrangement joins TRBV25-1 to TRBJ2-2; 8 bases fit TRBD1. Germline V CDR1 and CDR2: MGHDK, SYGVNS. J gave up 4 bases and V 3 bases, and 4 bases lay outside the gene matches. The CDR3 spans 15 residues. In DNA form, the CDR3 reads TGTGCCAGCAGTGATCAGGGGGCGGGCACCGGGGAGCTGTTTTTT. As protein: CASSDQGAGTGELFF.

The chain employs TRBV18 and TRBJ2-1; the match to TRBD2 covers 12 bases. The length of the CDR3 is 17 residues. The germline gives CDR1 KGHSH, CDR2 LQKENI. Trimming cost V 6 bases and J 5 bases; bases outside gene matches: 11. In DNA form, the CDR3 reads TGTGCCAGCTCCCTAGCCCAGACTAGCGGGGGTCACAATGAGCAGTTCTTC. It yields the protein CASSLAQTSGGHNEQFF.

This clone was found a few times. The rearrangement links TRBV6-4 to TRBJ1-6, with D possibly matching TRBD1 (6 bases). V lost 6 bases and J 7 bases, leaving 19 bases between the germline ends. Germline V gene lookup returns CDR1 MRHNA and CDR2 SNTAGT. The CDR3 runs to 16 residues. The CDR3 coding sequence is TGTGCCAGCAGCGGGGGGCCCGGGACGGGGAATTCACCCCTCCACTTT. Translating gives CASSGGPGTGNSPLHF.

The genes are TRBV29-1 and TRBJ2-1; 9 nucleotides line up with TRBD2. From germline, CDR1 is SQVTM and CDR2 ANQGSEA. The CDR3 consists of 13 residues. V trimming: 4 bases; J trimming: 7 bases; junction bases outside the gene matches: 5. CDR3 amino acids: CSVALAGLNEQFF. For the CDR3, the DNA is TGCAGCGTTGCGCTAGCGGGATTAAATGAGCAGTTCTTC.

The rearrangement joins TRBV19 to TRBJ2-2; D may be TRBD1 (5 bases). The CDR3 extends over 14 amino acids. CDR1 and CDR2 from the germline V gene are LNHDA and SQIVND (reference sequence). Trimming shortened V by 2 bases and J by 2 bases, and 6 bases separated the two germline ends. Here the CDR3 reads CASSIQGNTGELFF. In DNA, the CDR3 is TGTGCCAGTAGTATACAGGGAAACACCGGGGAGCTGTTTTTT.

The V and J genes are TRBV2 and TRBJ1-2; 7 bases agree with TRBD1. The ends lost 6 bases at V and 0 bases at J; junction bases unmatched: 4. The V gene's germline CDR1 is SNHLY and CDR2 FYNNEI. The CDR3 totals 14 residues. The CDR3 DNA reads TGTGCCAGCAGCGGACAGGTAGCTAACTATGGCTACACCTTC. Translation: CASSGQVANYGYTF.

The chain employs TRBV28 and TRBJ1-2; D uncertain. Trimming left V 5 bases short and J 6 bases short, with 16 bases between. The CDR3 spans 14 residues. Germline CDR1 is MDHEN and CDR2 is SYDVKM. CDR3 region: CASSAPGRIDGYTF. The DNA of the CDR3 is TGTGCCAGCAGTGCCCCGGGTAGAATCGATGGCTACACCTTC.

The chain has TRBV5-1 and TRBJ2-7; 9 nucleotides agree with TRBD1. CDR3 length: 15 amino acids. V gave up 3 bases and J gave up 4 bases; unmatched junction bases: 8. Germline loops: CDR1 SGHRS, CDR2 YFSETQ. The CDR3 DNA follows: TGCGCCAGCAGCTCCCTGGGGACAGGGTTGTACGAGCAGTACTTC. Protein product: CASSSLGTGLYEQYF.

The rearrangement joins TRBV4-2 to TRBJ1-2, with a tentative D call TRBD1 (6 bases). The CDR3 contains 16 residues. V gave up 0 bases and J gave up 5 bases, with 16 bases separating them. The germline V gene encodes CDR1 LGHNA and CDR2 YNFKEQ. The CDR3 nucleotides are TGTGCCAGCAGCCAAGATCCGGGGGGCAGCGGATATGGCTACACCTTC. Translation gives CASSQDPGGSGYGYTF.

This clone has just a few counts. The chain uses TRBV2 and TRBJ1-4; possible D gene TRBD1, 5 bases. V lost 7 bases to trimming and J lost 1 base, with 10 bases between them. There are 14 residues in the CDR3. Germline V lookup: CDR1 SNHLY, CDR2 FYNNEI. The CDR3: CASTRGITNEKLFF. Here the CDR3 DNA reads TGTGCCAGCACACGGGGGATAACTAATGAAAAACTGTTTTTT.

The CDR3 DNA sequence: TGTGCCAGCAGCGGTGGCGGGAGTAAGAATGAGCAGTTCTTC. Its protein is CASSGGGSKNEQFF. This chain joins TRBV5-8 and TRBJ2-1; 7 nucleotides match TRBD2. CDR3 length: 14 amino acids. Germline V lookup: CDR1 SGHTS, CDR2 YDEGEE. The J segment lost 7 bases and the V segment lost 4 bases, leaving 8 bases of the junction unmatched.

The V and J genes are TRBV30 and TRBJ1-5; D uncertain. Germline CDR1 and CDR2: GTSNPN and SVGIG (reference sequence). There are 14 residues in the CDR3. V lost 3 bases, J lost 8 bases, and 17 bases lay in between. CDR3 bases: TGTGCCTGGAGCAAAGGGCTTGGCGGGGAGCCCCAGCATTTT. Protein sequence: CAWSKGLGGEPQHF.